This T cell receptor beta chain was sequenced for a study of graft-versus-host responses after intestinal transplantation (dated by TCRdb to the early 2020s). Describing the broader study: The transplants that recipients received were multivisceral, liver-intestinal, or isolated intestinal. All recipients received anti-thymocyte globulin induction followed by maintenance tacrolimus and steroids for approximately 3 years. Bulk TCR-beta CDR3 sequencing was used to track graft-versus-host and host-versus-graft alloreactive T cell clones in the graft, circulation and bone marrow after intestinal transplantation. Alloreactive clones were identified by sequencing pre-transplant mixed lymphocyte reaction products and comparing them with unstimulated pre-transplant donor and recipient T cells. The cohort enrolled about two dozen intestinal transplant recipients including one retransplant, and a few patients lacking pretransplant specimens were excluded. A peak of at least 4% donor T cells among recipient peripheral blood mononuclear cells was the definition used for donor T cell macrochimerism. Samples from a few later patients were sequenced in-house on an Illumina MiSeq with MiXCR processing rather than by the commercial service. General study outcomes and caveats: The relatively low number and heterogeneity of intestinal transplant patients limited the conclusions. Peak levels of circulating GvH clones were associated with declines in HvG clones early after transplant. In the allografts of patients with donor T cell macrochimerism, GvH to HvG T cell clonal ratios were high. GvH clones were detected in recipient bone marrow, and some of these GvH clones were observed earlier in ileal mucosa or blood, consistent with an intestinal mucosal origin.

Library creation used the immunoSEQ multiplex PCR assay. High-throughput TCR-beta CDR3 sequencing of genomic DNA from most patients was performed by Adaptive Biotechnologies. The source study handled its data this way. TCR sequencing data for over 15 patients were retrieved from Adaptive's ImmunoSEQ software; three other patients were processed with MiXCR and VDJtools. CDR3 nucleotide sequences shared between donor and recipient were removed because their origin could not be assigned. To count as alloreactive, a clone needed at least 2-fold expansion over unstimulated cells and a minimum CFSE-low frequency of 0.002% (template counts) or 0.001% (read counts). Clones detected in sequenced pre-transplant spleen, lymph node, or MLR CFSE-low populations of the donor or recipient were defined as mappable. The cumulative frequency of alloreactive clones was calculated as a percentage of all sequences, weighted by copy number. Held by TCRdb, this immuneACCESS table contains in-frame sequences only and omits some clones. Under half of the omission traces to an unresolved V gene where checked; the cause of the rest is unknown. The V and J calls and clone size come from that table; D and trimming were worked out from the DNA. The sample includes some 17,000 clones, with 80% observed a single time. The ten largest account for about 20% of the sample.

This clone showed up just once. Its antigen is still unknown. The input lacks base qualities; no much larger clone sits a single base away. For this chain, trimming is 4 bases at the V end and 6 bases at the J end, and the number of junction bases without a gene match is 4. From the cysteine up to the phenylalanine, the CDR3 has a length of 14 residues. Only the CDR3 DNA stays, 42 bases, in frame from base 1. Looking up the germline V gene yields CDR1 ENHRY and CDR2 SYGVKD. Intraepithelial and lamina propria lymphocytes were isolated from graft specimens using dithiothreitol, EDTA incubations and collagenase D digestion. Bulk TCR-beta sequencing was performed on serial intestinal graft biopsy specimens collected as late as 600 days after transplant.

The clonotype comes from a human patient who received an intestinal transplant, so some T cells may come from the graft donor. This chain joins TRBV10-3 to TRBJ2-1; 9 nucleotides in the junction match TRBD1. The material sequenced was ileum tissue, taken roughly 3.5 months after intestinal transplant. In nucleotides, the sequence is TGTGCCATCAGTGTACAGGGACAGGGCAATGAGCAGTTCTTC. It codes for CAISVQGQGNEQFF.